This paragraph reports one T cell receptor (beta chain). This record comes from a study of blood T cell repertoires in COVID-19. Across the whole study: In each case, the material was cDNA or gDNA derived from T cells, B-cell-depleted T cells, or PBMCs.

Study processing details: Researchers report that nucleated cell counts were estimated from reference gene primer amplification. Generated by immunoSEQ multiplex PCR, the TCRdb table keeps only in-frame clones and is missing some. The V and J calls and the clone size are those of that table, but D and trimming were determined from the DNA. The sample holds 250,000 to 350,000 clones, around 89% seen once. The sequenced sample was peripheral blood. The sequence derives from a woman in her fifties or sixties with acute or convalescent COVID-19.

The CDR3 region is CASSSLATGGAGTDTQYF. The CDR3 region has the DNA TGTGCCAGCAGCTCCCTCGCTACAGGGGGAGCAGGCACAGATACGCAGTATTTT. This chain uses TRBV11-2 with TRBJ2-3; 8 bases align to TRBD1. Germline CDR1 SGHAT, CDR2 FQNNGV. The CDR3 has 18 amino acids. Trimming removed 4 bases from V and 1 base from J; junction bases left unmatched: 13.